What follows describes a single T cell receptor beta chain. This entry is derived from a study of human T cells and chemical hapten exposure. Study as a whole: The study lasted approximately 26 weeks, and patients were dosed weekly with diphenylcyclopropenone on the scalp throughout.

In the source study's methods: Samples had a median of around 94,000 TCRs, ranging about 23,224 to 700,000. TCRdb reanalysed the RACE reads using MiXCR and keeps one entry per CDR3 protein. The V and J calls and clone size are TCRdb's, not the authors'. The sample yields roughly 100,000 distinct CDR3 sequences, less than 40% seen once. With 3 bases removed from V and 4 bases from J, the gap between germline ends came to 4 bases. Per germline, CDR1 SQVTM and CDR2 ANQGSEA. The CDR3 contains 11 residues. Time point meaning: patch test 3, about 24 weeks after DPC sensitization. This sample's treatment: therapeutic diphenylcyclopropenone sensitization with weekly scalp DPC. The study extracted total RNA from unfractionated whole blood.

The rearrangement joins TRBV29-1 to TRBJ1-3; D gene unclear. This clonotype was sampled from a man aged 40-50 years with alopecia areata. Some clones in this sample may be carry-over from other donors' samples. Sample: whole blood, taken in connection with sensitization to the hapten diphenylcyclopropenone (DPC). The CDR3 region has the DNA TGCAGCGTTGATGCCGGAAACACCATATATTTT. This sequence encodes CSVDAGNTIYF. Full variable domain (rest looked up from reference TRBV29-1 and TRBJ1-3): SAVISQKPSRDICQRGTSLTIQCQVDSQVTMMFWYRQQPGQSLTLIATANQGSEATYESGFVIDKFPISRPNLTFSTLTVSNMSPEDSSIYLCSVDAGNTIYFGEGSWLTVV.